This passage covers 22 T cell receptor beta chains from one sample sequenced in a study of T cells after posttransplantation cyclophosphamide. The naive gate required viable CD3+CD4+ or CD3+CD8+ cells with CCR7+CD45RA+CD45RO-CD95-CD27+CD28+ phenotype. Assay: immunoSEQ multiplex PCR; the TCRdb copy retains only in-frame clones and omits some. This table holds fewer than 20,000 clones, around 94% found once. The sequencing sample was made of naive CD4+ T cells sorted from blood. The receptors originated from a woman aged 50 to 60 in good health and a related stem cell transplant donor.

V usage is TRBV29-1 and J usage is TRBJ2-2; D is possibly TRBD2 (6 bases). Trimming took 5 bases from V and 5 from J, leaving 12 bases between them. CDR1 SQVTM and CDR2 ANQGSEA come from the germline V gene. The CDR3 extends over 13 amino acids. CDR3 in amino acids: CSVTTGTTGELFF. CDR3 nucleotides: TGCAGCGTTACGACGGGGACTACCGGGGAGCTGTTTTTT.

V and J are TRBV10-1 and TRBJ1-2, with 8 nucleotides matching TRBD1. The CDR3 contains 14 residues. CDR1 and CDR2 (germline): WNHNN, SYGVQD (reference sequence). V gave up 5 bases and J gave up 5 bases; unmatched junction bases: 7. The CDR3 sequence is CASSTPGGHYGYTF. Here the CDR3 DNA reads TGCGCCAGCAGTACTCCAGGGGGCCATTATGGCTACACCTTC.

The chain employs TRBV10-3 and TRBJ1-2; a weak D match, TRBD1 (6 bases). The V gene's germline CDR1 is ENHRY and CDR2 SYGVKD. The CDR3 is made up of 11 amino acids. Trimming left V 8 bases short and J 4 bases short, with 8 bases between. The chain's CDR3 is CAIGQPYGYTF. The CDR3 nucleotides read TGTGCCATCGGACAGCCCTATGGCTACACCTTC.

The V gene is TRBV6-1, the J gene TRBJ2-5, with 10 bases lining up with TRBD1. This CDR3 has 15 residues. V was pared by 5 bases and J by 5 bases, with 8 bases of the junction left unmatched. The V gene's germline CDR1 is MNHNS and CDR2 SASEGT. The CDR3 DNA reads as TGTGCCAGCAGTCCCGACAGGGGGCGGTGGGAGACCCAGTACTTC. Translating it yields CASSPDRGRWETQYF.

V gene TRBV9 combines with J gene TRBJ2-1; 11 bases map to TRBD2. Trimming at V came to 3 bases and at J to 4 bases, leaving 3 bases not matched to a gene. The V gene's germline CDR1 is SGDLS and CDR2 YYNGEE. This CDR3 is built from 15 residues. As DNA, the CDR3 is TGTGCCAGCAGCGCCCGACTAGCGGGGTACAATGAGCAGTTCTTC. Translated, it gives CASSARLAGYNEQFF.

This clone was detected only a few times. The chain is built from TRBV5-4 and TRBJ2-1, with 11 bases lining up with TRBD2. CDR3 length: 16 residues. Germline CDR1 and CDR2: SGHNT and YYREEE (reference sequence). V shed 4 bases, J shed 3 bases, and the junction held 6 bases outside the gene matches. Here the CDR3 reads CASSQLAGAVYNEQFF. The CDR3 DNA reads TGTGCCAGCAGCCAACTAGCGGGAGCGGTCTACAATGAGCAGTTCTTC.

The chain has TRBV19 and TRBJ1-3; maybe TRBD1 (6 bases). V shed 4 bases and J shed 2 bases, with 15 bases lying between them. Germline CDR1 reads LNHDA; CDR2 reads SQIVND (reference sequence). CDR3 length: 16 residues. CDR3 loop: CASSKSRGSPGNTIYF. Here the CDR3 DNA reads TGTGCCAGTAGTAAATCGAGGGGGTCGCCTGGAAACACCATATATTTT. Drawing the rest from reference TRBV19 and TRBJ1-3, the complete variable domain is DGGITQSPKYLFRKEGQNVTLSCEQNLNHDAMYWYRQDPGQGLRLIYYSQIVNDFQKGDIAEGYSVSREKKESFPLTVTSAQKNPTAFYLCASSKSRGSPGNTIYFGEGSWLTVV.

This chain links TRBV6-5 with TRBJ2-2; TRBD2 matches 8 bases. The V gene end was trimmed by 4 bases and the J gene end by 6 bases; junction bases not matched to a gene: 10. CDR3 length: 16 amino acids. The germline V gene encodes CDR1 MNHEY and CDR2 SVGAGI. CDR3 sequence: CASSSPAGGISGELFF. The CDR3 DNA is TGTGCCAGCAGTTCCCCGGCGGGAGGTATATCCGGGGAGCTGTTTTTT.

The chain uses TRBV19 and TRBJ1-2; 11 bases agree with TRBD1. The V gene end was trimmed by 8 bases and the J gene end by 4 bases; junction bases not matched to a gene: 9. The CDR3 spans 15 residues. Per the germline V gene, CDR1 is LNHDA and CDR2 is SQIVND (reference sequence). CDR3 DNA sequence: TGTGCCAGTCTGGACAGGGGGCTAATAGGCTATGGCTACACCTTC. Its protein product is CASLDRGLIGYGYTF.

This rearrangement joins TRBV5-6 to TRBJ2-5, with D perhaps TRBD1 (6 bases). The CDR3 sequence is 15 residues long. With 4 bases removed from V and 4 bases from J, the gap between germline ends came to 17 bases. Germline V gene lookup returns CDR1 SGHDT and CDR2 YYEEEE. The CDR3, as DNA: TGTGCCAGCAGCCCCAGGTTGGGGGCTCCAGAGACCCAGTACTTC. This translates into CASSPRLGAPETQYF.

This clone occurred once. In DNA form, the CDR3 reads TGTGCCATTAGAACCGGGACTAGTATAAATGAGCAGTTCTTC. This codes for CAIRTGTSINEQFF. The J gene is TRBJ2-1, the V gene TRBV10-3, with 8 bases that match TRBD2. J gave up 7 bases and V 9 bases, and 11 bases lay outside the gene matches. Germline values: CDR1 ENHRY, CDR2 SYGVKD. The length of the CDR3 is 14 residues.

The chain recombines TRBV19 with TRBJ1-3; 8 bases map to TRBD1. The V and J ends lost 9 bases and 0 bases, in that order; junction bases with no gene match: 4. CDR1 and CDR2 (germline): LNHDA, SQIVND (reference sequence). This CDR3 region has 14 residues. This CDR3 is CASNRGGSGNTIYF. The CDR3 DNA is TGTGCCAGCAACAGGGGGGGCTCTGGAAACACCATATATTTT.

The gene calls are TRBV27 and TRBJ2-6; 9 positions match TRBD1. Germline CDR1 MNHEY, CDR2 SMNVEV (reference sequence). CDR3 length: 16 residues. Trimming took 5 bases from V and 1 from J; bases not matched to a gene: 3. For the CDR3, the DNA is TGTGCCAGCAGTCTACAGGGGGCATCTGGGGCCAACGTCCTGACTTTC. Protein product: CASSLQGASGANVLTF.

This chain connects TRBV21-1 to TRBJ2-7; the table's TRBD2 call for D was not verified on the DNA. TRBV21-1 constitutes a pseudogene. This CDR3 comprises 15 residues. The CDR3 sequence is CASSKGGGLSYEQYF. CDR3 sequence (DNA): TGTGCCAGCAGCAAGGGGGGTGGCCTCTCCTACGAGCAGTACTTC.

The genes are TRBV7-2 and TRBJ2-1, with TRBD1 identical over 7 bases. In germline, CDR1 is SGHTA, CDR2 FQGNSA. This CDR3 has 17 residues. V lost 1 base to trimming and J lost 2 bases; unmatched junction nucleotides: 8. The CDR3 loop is CASSLVAGDSAYNEQFF. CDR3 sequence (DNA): TGTGCCAGCAGCTTAGTGGCCGGGGACAGCGCCTACAATGAGCAGTTCTTC. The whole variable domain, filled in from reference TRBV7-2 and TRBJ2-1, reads GAGVSQSPSNKVTEKGKDVELRCDPISGHTALYWYRQSLGQGLEFLIYFQGNSAPDKSGLPSDRFSAERTGGSVSTLTIQRTQQEDSAVYLCASSLVAGDSAYNEQFFGPGTRLTVL.

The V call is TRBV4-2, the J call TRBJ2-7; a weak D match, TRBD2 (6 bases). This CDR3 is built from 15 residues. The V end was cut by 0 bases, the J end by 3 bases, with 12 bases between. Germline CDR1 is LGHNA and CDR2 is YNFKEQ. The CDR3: CASSQERDWGYEQYF. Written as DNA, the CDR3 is TGTGCCAGCAGCCAAGAACGGGACTGGGGCTACGAGCAGTACTTC.

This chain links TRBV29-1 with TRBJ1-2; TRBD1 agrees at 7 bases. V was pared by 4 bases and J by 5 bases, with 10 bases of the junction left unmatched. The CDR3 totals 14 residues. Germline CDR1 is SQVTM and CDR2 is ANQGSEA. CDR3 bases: TGCAGCGTTGCTCCACTTAGCAGGGGGTATGGCTACACCTTC. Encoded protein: CSVAPLSRGYGYTF. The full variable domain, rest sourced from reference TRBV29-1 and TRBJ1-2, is SAVISQKPSRDICQRGTSLTIQCQVDSQVTMMFWYRQQPGQSLTLIATANQGSEATYESGFVIDKFPISRPNLTFSTLTVSNMSPEDSSIYLCSVAPLSRGYGYTFGSGTRLTVV.

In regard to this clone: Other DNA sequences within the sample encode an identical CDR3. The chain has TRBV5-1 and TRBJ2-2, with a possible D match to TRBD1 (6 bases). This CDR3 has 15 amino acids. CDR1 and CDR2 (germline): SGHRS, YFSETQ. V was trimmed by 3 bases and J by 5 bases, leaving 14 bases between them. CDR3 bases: TGCGCCAGCAGCTCTTCAGGGGAACGGACCGGGGAGCTGTTTTTT. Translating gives CASSSSGERTGELFF. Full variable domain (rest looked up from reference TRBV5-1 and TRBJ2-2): KAGVTQTPRYLIKTRGQQVTLSCSPISGHRSVSWYQQTPGQGLQFLFEYFSETQRNKGNFPGRFSGRQFSNSRSEMNVSTLELGDSALYLCASSSSGERTGELFFGEGSRLTVL.

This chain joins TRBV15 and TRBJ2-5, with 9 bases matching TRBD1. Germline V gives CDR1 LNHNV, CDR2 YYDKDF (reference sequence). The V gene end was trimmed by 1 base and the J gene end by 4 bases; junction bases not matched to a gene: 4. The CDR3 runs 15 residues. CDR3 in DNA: TGTGCCACCAGCAGAGCACAGGGGGCCCGAGAGACCCAGTACTTC. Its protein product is CATSRAQGARETQYF.

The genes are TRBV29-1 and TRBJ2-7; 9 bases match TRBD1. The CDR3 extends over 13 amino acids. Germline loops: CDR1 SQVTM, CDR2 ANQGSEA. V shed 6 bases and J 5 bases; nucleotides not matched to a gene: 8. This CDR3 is CSVGGQGPDEQYF. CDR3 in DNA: TGCAGCGTAGGCGGACAGGGGCCTGACGAGCAGTACTTC.

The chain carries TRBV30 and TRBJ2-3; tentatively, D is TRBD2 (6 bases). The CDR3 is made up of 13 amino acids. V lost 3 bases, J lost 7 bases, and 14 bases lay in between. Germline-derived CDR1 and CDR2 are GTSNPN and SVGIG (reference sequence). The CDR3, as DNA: TGTGCCTGGAGACCAGGTGGCGGGAATACGCAGTATTTT. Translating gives CAWRPGGGNTQYF.

The CDR3 DNA sequence: TGTGCCAGCAGCTCTGGGACTAGCGGGAGTGCGACCCAGTACTTC. Amino acids: CASSSGTSGSATQYF. The rearrangement links TRBV7-3 to TRBJ2-5, with TRBD2 matching 14 bases. Germline CDR1 and CDR2: SGHTA and FQGTGA. This CDR3 is 15 amino acids long. After removal of 4 bases from V and 7 bases from J, the junction contained 5 bases not matched to a gene.